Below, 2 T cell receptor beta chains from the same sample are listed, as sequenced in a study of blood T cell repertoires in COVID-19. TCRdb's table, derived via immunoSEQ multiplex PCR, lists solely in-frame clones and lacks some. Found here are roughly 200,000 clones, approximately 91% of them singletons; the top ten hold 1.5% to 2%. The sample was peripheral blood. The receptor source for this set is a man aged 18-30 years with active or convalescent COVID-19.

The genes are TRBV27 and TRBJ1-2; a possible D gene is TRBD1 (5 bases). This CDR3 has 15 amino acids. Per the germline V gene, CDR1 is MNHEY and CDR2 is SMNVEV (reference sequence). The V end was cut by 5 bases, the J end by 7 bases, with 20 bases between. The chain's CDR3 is CASSLREAGFSGYTF. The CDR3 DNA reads TGTGCCAGCAGTCTCCGGGAGGCAGGGTTTTCTGGCTACACCTTC.

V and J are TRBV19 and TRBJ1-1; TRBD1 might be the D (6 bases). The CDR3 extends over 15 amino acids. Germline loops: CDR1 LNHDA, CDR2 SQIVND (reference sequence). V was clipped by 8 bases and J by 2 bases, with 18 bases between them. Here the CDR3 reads CASATDSLINTEAFF. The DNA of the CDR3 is TGTGCCAGTGCCACGGACAGTCTAATTAACACTGAAGCTTTCTTT. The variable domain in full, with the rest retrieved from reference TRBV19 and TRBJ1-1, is DGGITQSPKYLFRKEGQNVTLSCEQNLNHDAMYWYRQDPGQGLRLIYYSQIVNDFQKGDIAEGYSVSREKKESFPLTVTSAQKNPTAFYLCASATDSLINTEAFFGQGTRLTVV.